A selection of T cell receptor beta chains follows, all from one sample in a study of T cell responses to AZD1222 COVID-19 vaccine. TCRdb's copy holds only in-frame clones and misses some; the assay was immunoSEQ multiplex PCR. The table has tens of thousands of clones, 86% seen once; the top ten hold 10%. Specimen: peripheral blood, collected on day 0 of AZD1222 vaccination. All receptors come from an adult in good health. Each CDR3 is given with its conserved first and last residue.

v_call,j_call,cdr3_aa
TRBV28,TRBJ2-7,CASSLSRGFDEQYF
TRBV30,TRBJ2-4,CAAEGSSAKNIQYF
TRBV7-2,TRBJ2-7,CASSITGTGRSYEQYF
TRBV4-1,TRBJ2-1,CASSQDGPSGRAPGDNEQFF
TRBV24-1,TRBJ2-6,CATRDGSSGANVLTF
TRBV7-9,TRBJ2-7,CASSLDRGRQQYF
TRBV30,TRBJ2-7,CAWSEGRDFYEQYF
TRBV19,TRBJ2-1,CASSIDRTSGSSYNEQFF
TRBV18,TRBJ1-1,CASSPLGGNTEAFF
TRBV10-2,TRBJ1-1,CASSGNLGPTEAFF
TRBV3-1/TRBV3-2,TRBJ2-7,CASSHPQGALDEQYF
TRBV5-6,TRBJ2-1,CASSFAGTGGWVEQFF
TRBV5-1,TRBJ2-1,CASSTGGRDEQFF
TRBV3-1/TRBV3-2,TRBJ2-2,CAASAGAAGELFF
TRBV7-2,TRBJ2-2,CASSLGLAVTGELFF
TRBV18,TRBJ1-1,CASSPGQNTEAFF
TRBV5-1,TRBJ1-1,CASSATGGTEAFF
TRBV7-9,TRBJ2-2,CASSWGTENTGELFF
TRBV7-2,TRBJ2-3,CASSFSRGDTQYF
TRBV5-1,TRBJ2-2,CASSLLSLQTGELFF
TRBV7-8,TRBJ1-4,CASSSRDTQEGEKLFF
TRBV28,TRBJ2-7,CASSWDQSYEQYF
TRBV13,TRBJ2-7,CASSLNPDSSYEQYF
TRBV6-1,TRBJ1-1,CASSDLGEANTEAFF
TRBV27,TRBJ1-5,CASSLGYNQPQHF
TRBV5-1,TRBJ2-5,CASSRDTEETQYF
TRBV28,TRBJ1-3,CASSLRLSGNTIYF
TRBV15,TRBJ1-1,CATRPTGSDTEAFF
TRBV5-1,TRBJ2-2,CASSLSTMRGGPTGELFF
TRBV6-6,TRBJ2-7,CASSYSIRQGYEQYF